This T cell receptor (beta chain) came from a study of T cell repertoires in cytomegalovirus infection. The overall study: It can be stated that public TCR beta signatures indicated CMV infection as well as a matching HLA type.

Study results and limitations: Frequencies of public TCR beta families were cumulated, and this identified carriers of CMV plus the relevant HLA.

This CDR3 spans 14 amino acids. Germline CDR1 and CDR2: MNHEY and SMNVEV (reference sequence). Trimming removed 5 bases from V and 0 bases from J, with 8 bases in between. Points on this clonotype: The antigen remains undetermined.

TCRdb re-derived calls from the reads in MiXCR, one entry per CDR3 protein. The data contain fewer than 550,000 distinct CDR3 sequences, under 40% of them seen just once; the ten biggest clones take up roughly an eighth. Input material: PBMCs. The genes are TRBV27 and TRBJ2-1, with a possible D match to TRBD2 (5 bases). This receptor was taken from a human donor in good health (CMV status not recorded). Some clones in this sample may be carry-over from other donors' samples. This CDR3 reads CASSIRDSYNEQFF. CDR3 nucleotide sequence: TGTGCCAGCAGTATCCGGGACTCCTACAATGAGCAGTTCTTC.